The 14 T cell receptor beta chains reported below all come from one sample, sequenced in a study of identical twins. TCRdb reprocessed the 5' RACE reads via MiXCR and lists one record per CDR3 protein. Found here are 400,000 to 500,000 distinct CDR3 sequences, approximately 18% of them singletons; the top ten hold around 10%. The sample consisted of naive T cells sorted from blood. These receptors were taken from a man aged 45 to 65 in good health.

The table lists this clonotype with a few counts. The CDR3 reads CASSPQGSYLMNTEAFF. The DNA of the CDR3 is TGTGCCAGCAGCCCACAGGGATCATATCTGATGAACACTGAAGCTTTCTTT. The chain links TRBV7-3 to TRBJ1-1; tentatively, D is TRBD1 (6 bases). The V end was cut by 5 bases, the J end by 0 bases, with 19 bases between. The CDR3 covers 17 residues. The germline CDR1 and CDR2 sequences are SGHTA and FQGTGA.

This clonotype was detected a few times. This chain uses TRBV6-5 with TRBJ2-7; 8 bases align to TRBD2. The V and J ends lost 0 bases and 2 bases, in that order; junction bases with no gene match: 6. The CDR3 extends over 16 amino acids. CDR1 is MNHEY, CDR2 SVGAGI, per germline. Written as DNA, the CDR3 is TGTGCCAGCAGTTACTCCTCGGGGGGGAGGGCCTACGAGCAGTACTTC. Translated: CASSYSSGGRAYEQYF.

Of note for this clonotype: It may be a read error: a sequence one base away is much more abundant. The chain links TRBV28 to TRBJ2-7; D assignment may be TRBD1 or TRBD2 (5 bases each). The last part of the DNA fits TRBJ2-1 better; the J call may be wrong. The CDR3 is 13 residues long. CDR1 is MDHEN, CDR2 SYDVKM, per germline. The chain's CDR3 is CASSTGRHYEQFF. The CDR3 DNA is TGTGCCAGCAGCACGGGACGACACTACGAGCAGTTCTTC.

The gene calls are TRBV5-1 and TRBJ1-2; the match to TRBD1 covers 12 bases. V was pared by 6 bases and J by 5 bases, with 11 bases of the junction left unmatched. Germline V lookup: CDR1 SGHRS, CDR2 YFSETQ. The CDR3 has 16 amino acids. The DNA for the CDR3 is TGCGCCAGCACCCAGGGACAGGGGGCGTTAAGTTATGGCTACACCTTC. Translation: CASTQGQGALSYGYTF. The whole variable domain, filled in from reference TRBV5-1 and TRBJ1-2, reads KAGVTQTPRYLIKTRGQQVTLSCSPISGHRSVSWYQQTPGQGLQFLFEYFSETQRNKGNFPGRFSGRQFSNSRSEMNVSTLELGDSALYLCASTQGQGALSYGYTFGSGTRLTVV.

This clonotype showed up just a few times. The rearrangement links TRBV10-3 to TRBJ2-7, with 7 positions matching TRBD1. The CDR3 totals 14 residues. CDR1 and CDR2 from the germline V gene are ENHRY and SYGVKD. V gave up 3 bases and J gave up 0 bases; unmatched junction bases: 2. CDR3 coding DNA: TGTGCCATCAGTGAAAGGGACAGCTCCTACGAGCAGTACTTC. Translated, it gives CAISERDSSYEQYF.

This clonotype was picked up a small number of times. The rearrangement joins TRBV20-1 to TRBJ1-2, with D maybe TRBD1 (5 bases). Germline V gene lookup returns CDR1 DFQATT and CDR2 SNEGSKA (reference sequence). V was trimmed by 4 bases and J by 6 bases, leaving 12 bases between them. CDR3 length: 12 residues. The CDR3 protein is CSATSGLHGYTF. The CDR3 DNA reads TGCAGTGCTACCTCAGGGTTACATGGCTACACCTTC.

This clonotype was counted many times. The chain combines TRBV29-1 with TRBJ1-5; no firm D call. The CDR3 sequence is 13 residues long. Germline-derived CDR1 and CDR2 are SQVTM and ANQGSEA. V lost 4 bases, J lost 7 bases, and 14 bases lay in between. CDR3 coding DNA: TGCAGCGTTGTTTTCCGTCTGGGCCAGCCCCAGCATTTT. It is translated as CSVVFRLGQPQHF.

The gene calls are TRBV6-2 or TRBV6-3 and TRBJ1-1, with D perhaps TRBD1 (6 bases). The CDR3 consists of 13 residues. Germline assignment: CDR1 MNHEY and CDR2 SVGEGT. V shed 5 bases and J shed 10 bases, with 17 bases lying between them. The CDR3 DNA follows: TGTGCCAGCAGTCGGGGGGCTACAATACCAGCTTTCTTT. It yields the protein CASSRGATIPAFF.

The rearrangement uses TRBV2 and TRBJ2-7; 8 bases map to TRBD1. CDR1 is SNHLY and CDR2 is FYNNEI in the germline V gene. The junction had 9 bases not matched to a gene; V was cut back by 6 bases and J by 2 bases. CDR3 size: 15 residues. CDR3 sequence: CASSNLGQATYEQYF. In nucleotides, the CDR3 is TGTGCCAGCAGCAACCTGGGACAGGCAACCTACGAGCAGTACTTC.

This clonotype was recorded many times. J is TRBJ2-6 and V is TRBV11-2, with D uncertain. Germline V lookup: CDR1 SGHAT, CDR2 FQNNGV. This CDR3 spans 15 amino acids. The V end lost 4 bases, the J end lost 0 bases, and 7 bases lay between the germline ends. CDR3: CASSYPSSGANVLTF. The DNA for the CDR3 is TGTGCCAGCAGCTATCCTAGCTCTGGGGCCAACGTCCTGACTTTC.

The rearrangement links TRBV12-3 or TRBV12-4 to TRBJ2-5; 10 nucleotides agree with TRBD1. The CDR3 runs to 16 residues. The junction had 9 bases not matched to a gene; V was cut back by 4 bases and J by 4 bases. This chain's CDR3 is CASSSPWDRGGETQYF. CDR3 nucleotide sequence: TGTGCCAGCAGTTCCCCGTGGGACAGGGGAGGAGAGACCCAGTACTTC.

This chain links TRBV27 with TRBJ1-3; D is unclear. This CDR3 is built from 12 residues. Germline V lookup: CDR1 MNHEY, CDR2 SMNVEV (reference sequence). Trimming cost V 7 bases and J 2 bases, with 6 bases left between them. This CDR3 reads CASISPGNTIYF. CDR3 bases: TGTGCCAGCATCAGTCCTGGAAACACCATATATTTT.

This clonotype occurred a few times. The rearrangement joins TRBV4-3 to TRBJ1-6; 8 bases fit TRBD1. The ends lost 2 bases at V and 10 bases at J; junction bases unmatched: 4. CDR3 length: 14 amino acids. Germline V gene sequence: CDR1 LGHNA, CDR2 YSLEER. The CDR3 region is CASSQTTGDSPLHF. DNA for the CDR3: TGCGCCAGCAGCCAAACGACAGGGGACTCACCCCTCCACTTT.

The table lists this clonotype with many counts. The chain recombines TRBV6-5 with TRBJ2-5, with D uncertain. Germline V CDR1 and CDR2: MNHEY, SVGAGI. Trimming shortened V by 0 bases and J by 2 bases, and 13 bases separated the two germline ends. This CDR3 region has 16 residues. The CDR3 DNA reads TGTGCCAGCAGTTACTCGATTGGGTTGGGGCAAGAGACCCAGTACTTC. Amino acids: CASSYSIGLGQETQYF.